The entry that follows covers one T cell receptor beta chain sequence. As yet, its antigen is unknown. The sample belongs to a study of cytomegalovirus exposure and HLA in healthy donors. The study, taken as a whole, reports: Highly shared variants forming one cluster were likely a sequencing artifact. A later analysis, which compared TCR beta chains of equal frequency, found the HLA-associated ones more clonally expanded.

Donors consisted of healthy bone marrow donors. Germline values: CDR1 SGHTA, CDR2 FQGNSA. V was clipped by 3 bases and J by 4 bases, with 10 bases between them. The CDR3 contains 13 residues. Researchers ran the PCR with 60 Vbeta and 13 Jbeta primers. TCRdb's copy holds only in-frame clones and misses some; the assay was immunoSEQ multiplex PCR. The data show fewer than 55,000 clones, with over 55% seen just once and more than 10% held by the top ten. Specimen: PBMCs. The rearrangement joins TRBV7-2 to TRBJ2-7; D not certain. The receptor comes from a man in his 60s in good health and CMV-seropositive. CDR3 sequence reads: CASSFSRMYEQYF. The CDR3 nucleotides are TGTGCCAGCAGCTTTTCCAGGATGTACGAGCAGTACTTC.